Following are 24 T cell receptor beta chains from one sample sequenced in a study of blood T cell repertoires in COVID-19. Assay: immunoSEQ multiplex PCR; the TCRdb copy retains only in-frame clones and omits some. The table lists roughly 100,000 clones, roughly nine tenths of them singletons, with 5% to 6.5% in the top ten. The specimen was peripheral blood. The receptors come from a human donor in a cohort sampled during active COVID-19.

The genes are TRBV2 and TRBJ2-1; TRBD2 aligns across 9 bases. The junction had 7 bases not matched to a gene; V was cut back by 2 bases and J by 8 bases. CDR3 length: 15 amino acids. Germline V CDR1 and CDR2: SNHLY, FYNNEI. The CDR3 spells CASSELASGTDEQFF. DNA of the CDR3: TGTGCCAGCAGTGAATTGGCTAGCGGGACCGATGAGCAGTTCTTC. Looking up the rest from reference TRBV2 and TRBJ2-1 gives the full variable domain: EPEVTQTPSHQVTQMGQEVILRCVPISNHLYFYWYRQILGQKVEFLVSFYNNEISEKSEIFDDQFSVERPDGSNFTLKIRSTKLEDSAMYFCASSELASGTDEQFFGPGTRLTVL.

J is TRBJ2-3 and V is TRBV28; maybe TRBD1 (5 bases). Germline CDR1 MDHEN, CDR2 SYDVKM. The CDR3 loop spans 14 amino acids. V lost 6 bases and J lost 1, with 11 bases in between. The CDR3 DNA reads as TGTGCCAGCAGATTAGAACAGGGCACAGATACGCAGTATTTT. Protein product: CASRLEQGTDTQYF. The full variable domain, completed using reference TRBV28 and TRBJ2-3, is DVKVTQSSRYLVKRTGEKVFLECVQDMDHENMFWYRQDPGLGLRLIYFSYDVKMKEKGDIPEGYSVSREKKERFSLILESASTNQTSMYLCASRLEQGTDTQYFGPGTRLTVL.

V gene TRBV5-4 combines with J gene TRBJ1-2, with 9 bases lining up with TRBD1. Germline values: CDR1 SGHNT, CDR2 YYREEE (reference sequence). J was trimmed by 8 bases and V by 4 bases; bases with no gene match: 6. The CDR3 runs 13 residues. CDR3 in amino acids: CASSPTGGNGYTF. The CDR3 bases are TGTGCCAGCAGCCCGACAGGGGGAAACGGCTACACCTTC.

The chain employs TRBV5-4 and TRBJ1-4, with D maybe TRBD1 (6 bases). The CDR3 spans 15 residues. V was shortened by 0 bases and J by 8 bases, with 14 bases between the two germline ends. CDR1 SGHNT and CDR2 YYREEE come from the germline V gene (reference sequence). The DNA of the CDR3 is TGTGCCAGCAGCTTGGGGGGCCGGACAGACGAAAAACTGTTTTTT. Protein: CASSLGGRTDEKLFF.

The gene calls are TRBV19 and TRBJ2-2; 9 nucleotides agree with TRBD1. The V and J ends lost 0 bases and 7 bases, in that order; junction bases with no gene match: 3. The length of the CDR3 is 15 residues. The germline V gene has CDR1 LNHDA and CDR2 SQIVND (reference sequence). The CDR3 DNA sequence: TGTGCCAGTAGTATAGAACAGGGGGCATTCGGGGAGCTGTTTTTT. Translating it yields CASSIEQGAFGELFF.

The CDR3 coding sequence is TGCGCCAGCAGCTTCTCGGGGGGGGCCCATGAGCAGTTCTTC. It yields the protein CASSFSGGAHEQFF. The chain has TRBV5-1 and TRBJ2-1; 8 nucleotides align to TRBD2. The germline CDR1 and CDR2 sequences are SGHRS and YFSETQ. Losses at the gene ends were 2 bases for V and 8 bases for J; bases not matched to a gene: 6. This CDR3 has 14 amino acids. The full variable domain, with the rest looked up from reference TRBV5-1 and TRBJ2-1, is KAGVTQTPRYLIKTRGQQVTLSCSPISGHRSVSWYQQTPGQGLQFLFEYFSETQRNKGNFPGRFSGRQFSNSRSEMNVSTLELGDSALYLCASSFSGGAHEQFFGPGTRLTVL.

Only a few counts were recorded for this clone. The chain recombines TRBV7-2 with TRBJ2-2, with 8 bases that match TRBD2. The CDR3 extends over 17 amino acids. Germline V gene lookup returns CDR1 SGHTA and CDR2 FQGNSA. With 2 bases clipped from V and 0 bases from J, the junction kept 5 bases outside the gene matches. CDR3 residues: CASSLLAGLANTGELFF. DNA of the CDR3: TGTGCCAGCAGCTTACTAGCGGGCCTAGCGAACACCGGGGAGCTGTTTTTT.

The chain recombines TRBV3-1 (or the pseudogene TRBV3-2) with TRBJ1-2; the D gene is possibly TRBD1 (5 bases). Germline CDR1 is LGHDT and CDR2 is YNNKEL (reference sequence). This CDR3 is 19 amino acids long. The V end lost 1 base, the J end lost 0 bases, and 21 bases lay between the germline ends. The CDR3 nucleotides read TGTGCCAGCAGCCAAGTGAACCCTGGAGGTGGGGGGTCTAACTATGGCTACACCTTC. Protein product: CASSQVNPGGGGSNYGYTF.

This clone was seen just once. The CDR3 DNA reads as TGTGCCAGCAGTTTGTCCAGCGGCTATGGCTACACCTTC. Amino acid sequence: CASSLSSGYGYTF. The genes are TRBV12-3 or TRBV12-4 and TRBJ1-2; D is unclear. There are 13 residues in the CDR3. V lost 3 bases, J lost 4 bases, and 9 bases lay in between.

This chain connects TRBV5-1 to TRBJ2-1, with 12 positions matching TRBD2. There are 15 residues in the CDR3. After removal of 3 bases from V and 7 bases from J, the junction contained 5 bases not matched to a gene. Germline lookup yields CDR1 SGHRS and CDR2 YFSETQ. The DNA for the CDR3 is TGCGCCAGCAGCTCCCGACTAGCGGGAGTAAATGAGCAGTTCTTC. It codes for CASSSRLAGVNEQFF. The variable domain in full, completed from reference TRBV5-1 and TRBJ2-1, reads KAGVTQTPRYLIKTRGQQVTLSCSPISGHRSVSWYQQTPGQGLQFLFEYFSETQRNKGNFPGRFSGRQFSNSRSEMNVSTLELGDSALYLCASSSRLAGVNEQFFGPGTRLTVL.

This chain joins TRBV28 and TRBJ2-7, with D possibly TRBD2 on 5 matching bases. The CDR3 consists of 15 residues. Germline-derived CDR1 and CDR2 are MDHEN and SYDVKM. V lost 4 bases and J 4 bases, leaving 17 bases between the germline ends. In nucleotides, the CDR3 is TGTGCCAGCAGTTCCCGGGTGAGGGCGGGTTACGAGCAGTACTTC. It translates to CASSSRVRAGYEQYF. Filled out from reference TRBV28 and TRBJ2-7, the complete variable domain reads DVKVTQSSRYLVKRTGEKVFLECVQDMDHENMFWYRQDPGLGLRLIYFSYDVKMKEKGDIPEGYSVSREKKERFSLILESASTNQTSMYLCASSSRVRAGYEQYFGPGTRLTVT.

The CDR3 protein is CASSPGTSGVQETQYF. DNA of the CDR3: TGTGCCAGCAGTCCCGGGACTAGCGGGGTGCAAGAGACCCAGTACTTC. The rearrangement uses TRBV7-9 and TRBJ2-5, with TRBD2 matching 13 bases. With 6 bases clipped from V and 2 bases from J, the junction kept 6 bases outside the gene matches. This CDR3 has 16 residues. Per the germline V gene, CDR1 is SEHNR and CDR2 is FQNEAQ (reference sequence).

This chain joins TRBV5-6 and TRBJ2-6, with 8 bases that match TRBD2. V was pared by 4 bases and J by 0 bases, with 0 bases of the junction left unmatched. This CDR3 has 15 residues. CDR1 is SGHDT, CDR2 YYEEEE, per germline. CDR3 in DNA: TGTGCCAGCAGCCGGGAGGGCTCTGGGGCCAACGTCCTGACTTTC. Translating it yields CASSREGSGANVLTF.

The chain employs TRBV14 and TRBJ1-1; 7 nucleotides align to TRBD1. CDR1 is SGHDN and CDR2 is FVKESK in the germline V gene. The CDR3 is 15 residues long. The ends lost 3 bases at V and 4 bases at J; junction bases unmatched: 8. The CDR3 region is CASSHFDRDGTEAFF. The CDR3 DNA reads TGTGCCAGCAGCCATTTCGACAGGGACGGCACTGAAGCTTTCTTT.

The rearrangement links TRBV14 to TRBJ1-1; D unresolved. This CDR3 has 14 amino acids. CDR1 SGHDN and CDR2 FVKESK come from the germline V gene. The V gene lost 1 base and the J gene lost 1 base, with 7 bases spanning the gap. CDR3 in amino acids: CASSQAPGNTEAFF. DNA of the CDR3: TGTGCCAGCAGCCAAGCGCCGGGGAACACTGAAGCTTTCTTT.

The rearrangement links TRBV7-2 to TRBJ2-5; weak D call: TRBD2 (6 bases). The length of the CDR3 is 16 residues. Trimming stripped 3 bases from V and 0 bases from J, with 14 bases between. CDR1 and CDR2 from the germline V gene are SGHTA and FQGNSA. CDR3: CASSLVGGRNQETQYF. The CDR3 coding sequence is TGTGCCAGCAGCTTGGTGGGGGGACGGAACCAAGAGACCCAGTACTTC.

This chain connects TRBV6-1 to TRBJ2-7, with TRBD1 as a possible D gene (7 bases). The CDR3 consists of 17 residues. Germline lookup yields CDR1 MNHNS and CDR2 SASEGT. Between the trimmed V and J ends, which lost 4 bases and 4 bases, there was a span of 23 bases. The CDR3 spells CASSGGAGGALPYEQYF. In DNA, the CDR3 is TGTGCCAGCAGTGGGGGGGCAGGGGGTGCCTTACCTTACGAGCAGTACTTC.

The rearrangement joins TRBV6-5 to TRBJ2-7; a possible D gene is TRBD1 (6 bases). Germline lookup yields CDR1 MNHEY and CDR2 SVGAGI. The CDR3 covers 13 residues. V was trimmed by 5 bases and J by 2 bases, leaving 10 bases between them. The CDR3: CASSRAGAYEQYF. In DNA form, the CDR3 reads TGTGCCAGCAGTAGGGCAGGGGCCTACGAGCAGTACTTC.

The rearrangement uses TRBV12-5 and TRBJ1-5; the D is unclear. Per the germline V gene, CDR1 is LGHNT and CDR2 is FRNRAP. The length of the CDR3 is 13 residues. V lost 6 bases to trimming and J lost 6 bases, with 12 bases between them. As DNA, the CDR3 is TGTGCTAGTGGGCAGACCAGCGGTCAGCCCCAGCATTTT. It specifies CASGQTSGQPQHF.

This sequence joins TRBV12-3 or TRBV12-4 and TRBJ1-1; tentatively, D is TRBD1 (6 bases). V lost 3 bases and J 4 bases, leaving 9 bases between the germline ends. CDR3 length: 13 residues. CDR3 sequence: CASSLGARTEAFF. CDR3 DNA: TGTGCCAGCAGTTTGGGGGCCCGCACTGAAGCTTTCTTT.

This clone appeared a single time. The rearrangement uses TRBV3-1 (or the pseudogene TRBV3-2) and TRBJ1-5; D gene uncertain. CDR1 and CDR2 (germline): LGHDT, YNNKEL (reference sequence). This CDR3 has 13 residues. Trimming took off 6 bases at V and 2 bases at J, with 8 bases between the two ends. In DNA form, the CDR3 reads TGTGCCAGCAGTCCCGCAGGCAATCAGCCCCAGCATTTT. It is translated as CASSPAGNQPQHF.

This rearrangement joins TRBV25-1 to TRBJ2-1, with 11 bases lining up with TRBD1. Germline CDR1 MGHDK, CDR2 SYGVNS. The CDR3 has 16 residues. V trimming: 3 bases; J trimming: 8 bases; junction bases outside the gene matches: 9. The CDR3 here is CASSDSRDRGVHEQFF. The CDR3 DNA follows: TGTGCCAGCAGTGATTCCCGGGACAGGGGGGTCCATGAGCAGTTCTTC.

V and J are TRBV4-2 and TRBJ2-7; 7 nucleotides align to TRBD2. Losses at the gene ends were 0 bases for V and 2 bases for J; bases not matched to a gene: 7. CDR1 is LGHNA and CDR2 is YNFKEQ in the germline V gene. The CDR3 has 16 residues. CDR3 region: CASSQDVLASPYEQYF. As DNA, the CDR3 is TGTGCCAGCAGCCAAGATGTACTAGCGAGCCCCTACGAGCAGTACTTC.

For the CDR3, the DNA is TGTGCCAGCAGTTGGGGAGTCGGAGGGTTGAGCAATCAGCCCCAGCATTTT. This translates into CASSWGVGGLSNQPQHF. The V call is TRBV28, the J call TRBJ1-5; D not resolved. CDR1 is MDHEN and CDR2 is SYDVKM in the germline V gene. The CDR3 has 17 amino acids. V shed 4 bases and J shed 1 base, with 17 bases lying between them.